This TCR beta chain was recorded in a study of tumor-infiltrating lymphocytes in localized non-small cell lung cancer. Study outcomes and limitations: IM1 and IM2 tumors showed no difference in T-cell fraction. Different pieces of the same tissue went to different assays, confounding technical variation with intratumor heterogeneity.

TCRdb's table, derived via immunoSEQ multiplex PCR, lists solely in-frame clones and lacks some. In the table there are 5,000 to 8,000 clones, approximately 76% of which are singletons. The germline V gene encodes CDR1 SGHDT and CDR2 YYEEEE. V was pared by 4 bases and J by 0 bases, with 23 bases between. The CDR3 contains 18 residues. As for this clone: What it binds is unknown.

The gene calls are TRBV5-6 and TRBJ2-7; D might be TRBD1 (9 bases). Sample: uninvolved lung tissue not adjacent to the tumor. The sequence was collected from a human donor with non-small cell lung cancer. The CDR3: CASSAGTGYGRASYEQYF. The CDR3 region has the DNA TGTGCCAGCAGCGCCGGGACAGGGTACGGGAGGGCCTCCTACGAGCAGTACTTC.